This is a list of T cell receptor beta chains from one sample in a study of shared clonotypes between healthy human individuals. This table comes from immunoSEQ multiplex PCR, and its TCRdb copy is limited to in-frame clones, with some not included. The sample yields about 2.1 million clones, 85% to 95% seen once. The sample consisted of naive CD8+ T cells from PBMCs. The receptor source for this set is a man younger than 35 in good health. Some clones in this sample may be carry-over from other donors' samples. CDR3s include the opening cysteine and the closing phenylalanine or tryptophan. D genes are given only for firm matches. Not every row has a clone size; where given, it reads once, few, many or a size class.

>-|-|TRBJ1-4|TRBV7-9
TGTGCCAGCAGCCCAGGTGGGGCCCTAAAAGAAAAACTGTTTTTT
CASSPGGALKEKLFF
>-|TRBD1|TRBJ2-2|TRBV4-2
TGTGCCAGCAGCCAAGAGGCCCGGACAGGGGGCACCGGGGAGCTGTTTTTT
CASSQEARTGGTGELFF
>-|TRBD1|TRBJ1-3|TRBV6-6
TGTGCCAGCAGTTACGTGGACAGGGTATTAAACACCATATATTTT
CASSYVDRVLNTIYF
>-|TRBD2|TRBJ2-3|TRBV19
TGTGCCAGTAGTATTTTGGGAGGGAGTGGCACAGATACGCAGTATTTT
CASSILGGSGTDTQYF
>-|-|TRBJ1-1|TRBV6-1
TGTGCCAGCAGTGAAGCATACGGGGAAAGGCGGTTGAACACTGAAGCTTTCTTT
CASSEAYGERRLNTEAFF
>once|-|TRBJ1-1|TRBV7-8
TGTGCCAGCAGCTTAGGTCGAGCTGAAGCTTTCTTT
CASSLGRAEAFF
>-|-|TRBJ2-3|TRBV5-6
TGTGCCAGCAGCGCCGGGACAGATACGCAGTATTTT
CASSAGTDTQYF
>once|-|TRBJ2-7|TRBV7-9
TGTGCCAGCAGCTCGACCGGGACAAAACTTTACGAGCAGTACTTC
CASSSTGTKLYEQYF
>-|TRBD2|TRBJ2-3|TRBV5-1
TGCGCCAGCAGCTTGGCCATTTTTATGTCTAGCGGAGATACGCAGTATTTT
CASSLAIFMSSGDTQYF
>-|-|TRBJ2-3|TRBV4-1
TGCGCCAGCAGCCAAGACGGGACCGCAGATACGCAGTATTTT
CASSQDGTADTQYF
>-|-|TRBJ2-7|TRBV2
TGTGCCAGCAGTGAAATCGGTGACGAGCAGTACTTC
CASSEIGDEQYF
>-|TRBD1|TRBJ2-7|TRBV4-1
TGCGCCAGCAGTTTGGGGGGCTTAACGGGACAGGGTATCTACGAGCAGTACTTC
CASSLGGLTGQGIYEQYF
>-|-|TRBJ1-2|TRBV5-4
TGTGCCAGCAGTTTGTATAGCGGGGGCTACACCTTC
CASSLYSGGYTF
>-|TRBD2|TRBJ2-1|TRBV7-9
TGTGCCAGCAGCCAAATTACAAGGGAGGGAGTCGACAATGAGCAGTTCTTC
CASSQITREGVDNEQFF
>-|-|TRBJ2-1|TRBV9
TGTGCCAGCAGCCCAGCGGGCTTCAATGAGCAGTTCTTC
CASSPAGFNEQFF
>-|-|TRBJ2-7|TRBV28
TGTGCCAGCAGTTTATCTGAGGGTGTGGAGCAGTACTTC
CASSLSEGVEQYF
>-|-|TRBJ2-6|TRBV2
TGTGCCAGCAGTGATGGCGCGAGCTCTGGGGCCAACGTCCTGACTTTC
CASSDGASSGANVLTF
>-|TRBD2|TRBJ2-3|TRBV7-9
TGTGCCAGCAGCTTAGTGACTAGCGGGAGCACAGATACGCAGTATTTT
CASSLVTSGSTDTQYF
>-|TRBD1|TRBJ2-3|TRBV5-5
TGTGCCAGCAGCAATGACAGGGGGCTCCCAGATACGCAGTATTTT
CASSNDRGLPDTQYF
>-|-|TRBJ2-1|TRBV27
TGTGCCAGCAGTTTAGTGGGGGCCTACAATGAGCAGTTCTTC
CASSLVGAYNEQFF